The 6 T cell receptor beta chains below were found in one sample sequenced in a study of blood T cell repertoires in COVID-19. This table comes from immunoSEQ multiplex PCR, and its TCRdb copy is limited to in-frame clones, with some not included. The table has 250,000 or so clones, approximately 86% seen once. The sequenced material came from peripheral blood. These receptors came from a man aged 35-49 years with active or convalescent COVID-19.

This clone was detected ten times or more. The chain is built from TRBV2 and TRBJ2-7; 11 bases are shared with TRBD2. Germline lookup yields CDR1 SNHLY and CDR2 FYNNEI. After removal of 7 bases from V and 0 bases from J, the junction contained 5 bases not matched to a gene. The CDR3 covers 15 residues. This chain's CDR3 is CASTRLAGTSYEQYF. The CDR3 DNA follows: TGTGCCAGCACCAGACTAGCGGGGACCTCCTACGAGCAGTACTTC.

This chain connects TRBV5-6 to TRBJ1-5; D unclear. The CDR3 loop spans 14 amino acids. Trimming shortened V by 0 bases and J by 0 bases, and 4 bases separated the two germline ends. The germline CDR1 and CDR2 sequences are SGHDT and YYEEEE. The chain's CDR3 is CASSLGLSNQPQHF. CDR3 DNA sequence: TGTGCCAGCAGCTTGGGACTTAGCAATCAGCCCCAGCATTTT.

This clone was counted a few times. The chain links TRBV24-1 to TRBJ1-1, with D perhaps matching TRBD1 (5 bases). In germline, CDR1 is KGHDR, CDR2 SFDVKD. The V gene lost 6 bases and the J gene lost 1 base, with 5 bases spanning the gap. The CDR3 loop spans 12 amino acids. The CDR3 coding sequence is TGTGCCACCAGTCAGGGGAACACTGAAGCTTTCTTT. The encoded protein is CATSQGNTEAFF.

The chain is built from TRBV4-2 and TRBJ1-3; D gene uncertain. Germline lookup yields CDR1 LGHNA and CDR2 YNFKEQ. Between the trimmed V and J ends, which lost 0 bases and 0 bases, there was a span of 9 bases. The CDR3 runs to 16 residues. CDR3 protein: CASSQERHLSGNTIYF. The CDR3 coding sequence is TGTGCCAGCAGCCAAGAGCGGCACCTCTCTGGAAACACCATATATTTT.

J is TRBJ2-2 and V is TRBV9, with TRBD2 as a possible D gene (6 bases). This CDR3 is 17 amino acids long. V was shortened by 0 bases and J by 7 bases, with 19 bases between the two germline ends. Looked up from germline, CDR1 is SGDLS and CDR2 is YYNGEE. This chain's CDR3 is CASSVAGVPLIGGELFF. The CDR3 DNA follows: TGTGCCAGCAGCGTAGCGGGAGTTCCGTTAATTGGCGGGGAGCTGTTTTTT.

V and J are TRBV5-3 and TRBJ1-5; 8 bases map to TRBD1. TRBV5-3 is known as an ORF, though its function is uncertain. This CDR3 has 19 amino acids. V shed 0 bases and J 0 bases; nucleotides not matched to a gene: 11. CDR3 nucleotide sequence: TGTGCCAGAAGCTTGGGCGGGACAGGCCTTTTGTATAGCAATCAGCCCCAGCATTTT. The encoded protein is CARSLGGTGLLYSNQPQHF.